This entry is about one T cell receptor beta chain. The antigen remains unidentified. After isolation, RNA underwent reverse transcription to generate cDNA as the sequencing template. The data were produced by immunoSEQ multiplex PCR, yet TCRdb's version contains in-frame clones alone and is incomplete. Found here are more than 200,000 clones, less than 80% of them singletons; the top ten hold 1% to 1.5%. The sample comes from a study of CD8+ T cells in alopecia areata. Study-wide findings and caveats: Lesional scalp, notably in alopecia totalis/universalis, had clonality above that of normal scalp. TCRs were shared less clearly across patients than in mice, possibly for HLA-related reasons. Normal skin contains resident alphabeta T cells, and these are also sequenced in scalp samples.

Specimens obtained from alopecia areata patients comprised lesional scalp punch biopsies and peripheral blood. The TCR was taken from a human donor with alopecia areata. The sequencing here drew on CD4+ T cells sorted from blood, taken at week 0.

CDR3 nucleotides: TGTGCCAGCAGCCGCAGGGCAGCGCCCTACGAGCAGTACTTC. Its translation: CASSRRAAPYEQYF. The chain is built from TRBV7-9 and TRBJ2-7; a possible D gene is TRBD1 (5 bases). Germline V gene sequence: CDR1 SEHNR, CDR2 FQNEAQ (reference sequence). The ends were cut back, 5 bases at V and 2 bases at J, with 13 bases in the middle. The CDR3 is made up of 14 amino acids.